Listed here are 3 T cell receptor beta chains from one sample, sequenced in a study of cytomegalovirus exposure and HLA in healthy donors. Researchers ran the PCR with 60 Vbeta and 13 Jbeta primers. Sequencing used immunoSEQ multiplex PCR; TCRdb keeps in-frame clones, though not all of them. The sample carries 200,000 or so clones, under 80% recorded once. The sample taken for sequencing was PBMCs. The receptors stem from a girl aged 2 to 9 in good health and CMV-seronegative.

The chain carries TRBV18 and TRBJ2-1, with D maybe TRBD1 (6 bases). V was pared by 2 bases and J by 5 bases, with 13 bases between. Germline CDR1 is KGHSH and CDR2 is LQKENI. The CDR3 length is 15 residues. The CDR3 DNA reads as TGTGCCAGCTCACCAACAGGGAAAGTTAACAATGAGCAGTTCTTC. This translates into CASSPTGKVNNEQFF.

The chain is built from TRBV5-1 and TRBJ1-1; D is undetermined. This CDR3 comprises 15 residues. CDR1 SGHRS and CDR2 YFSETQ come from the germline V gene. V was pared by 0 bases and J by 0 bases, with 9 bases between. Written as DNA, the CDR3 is TGCGCCAGCAGCTTGGGTGCGGGCCTGAACACTGAAGCTTTCTTT. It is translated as CASSLGAGLNTEAFF.

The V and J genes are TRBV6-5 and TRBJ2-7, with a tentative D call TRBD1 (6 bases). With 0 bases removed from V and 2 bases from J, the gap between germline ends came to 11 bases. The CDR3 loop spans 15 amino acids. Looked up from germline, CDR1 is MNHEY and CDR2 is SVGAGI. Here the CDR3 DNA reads TGTGCCAGCAGTTACTCAGGACAGAACCCCTACGAGCAGTACTTC. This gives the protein CASSYSGQNPYEQYF.